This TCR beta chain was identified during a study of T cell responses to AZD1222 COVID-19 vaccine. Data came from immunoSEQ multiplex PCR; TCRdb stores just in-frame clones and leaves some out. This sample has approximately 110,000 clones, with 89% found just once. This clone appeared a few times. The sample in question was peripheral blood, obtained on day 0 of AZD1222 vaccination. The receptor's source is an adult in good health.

CDR3 protein: CSVEGPVGTGYEQYF. CDR3 sequence (DNA): TGCAGCGTTGAAGGCCCAGTGGGGACAGGGTACGAGCAGTACTTC. The chain is built from TRBV29-1 and TRBJ2-7, with 9 nucleotides matching TRBD1. Germline V gene sequence: CDR1 SQVTM, CDR2 ANQGSEA. The trim removed 1 base at V and 4 bases at J, leaving 8 bases unmatched. This CDR3 region has 15 residues.